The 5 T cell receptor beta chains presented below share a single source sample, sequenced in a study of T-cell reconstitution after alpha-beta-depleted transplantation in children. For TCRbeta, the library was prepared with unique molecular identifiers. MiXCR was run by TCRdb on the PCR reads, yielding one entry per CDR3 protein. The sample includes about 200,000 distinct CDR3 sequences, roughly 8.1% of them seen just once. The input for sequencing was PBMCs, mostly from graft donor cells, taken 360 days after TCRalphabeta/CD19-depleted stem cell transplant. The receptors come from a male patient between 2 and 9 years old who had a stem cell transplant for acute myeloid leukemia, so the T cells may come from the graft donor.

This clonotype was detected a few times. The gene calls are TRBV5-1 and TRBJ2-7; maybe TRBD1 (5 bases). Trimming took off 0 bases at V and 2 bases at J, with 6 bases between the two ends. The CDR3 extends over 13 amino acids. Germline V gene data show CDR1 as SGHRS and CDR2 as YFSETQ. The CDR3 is CASSLETAYEQYF. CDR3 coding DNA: TGCGCCAGCAGCTTGGAGACAGCCTACGAGCAGTACTTC.

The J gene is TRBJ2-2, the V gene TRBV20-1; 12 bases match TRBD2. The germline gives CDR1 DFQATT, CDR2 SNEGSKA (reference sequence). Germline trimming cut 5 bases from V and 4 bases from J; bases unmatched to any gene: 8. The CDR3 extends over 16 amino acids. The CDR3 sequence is CSAPLTSGSITGELFF. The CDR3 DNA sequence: TGCAGTGCTCCTTTGACTAGCGGGAGTATCACCGGGGAGCTGTTTTTT.

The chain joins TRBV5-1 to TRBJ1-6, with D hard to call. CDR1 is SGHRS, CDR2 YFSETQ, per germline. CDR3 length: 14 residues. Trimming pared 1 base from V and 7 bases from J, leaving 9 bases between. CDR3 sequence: CASSLYSGNSPLHF. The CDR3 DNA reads TGCGCCAGCAGCTTGTACAGTGGGAATTCACCCCTCCACTTT.

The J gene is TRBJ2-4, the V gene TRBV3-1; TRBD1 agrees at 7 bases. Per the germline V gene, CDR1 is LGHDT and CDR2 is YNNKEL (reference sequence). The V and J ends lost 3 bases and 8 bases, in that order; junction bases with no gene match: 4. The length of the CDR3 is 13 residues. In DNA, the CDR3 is TGTGCCAGCAGCCAGCCAGGGGGATACATTCAGTACTTC. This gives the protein CASSQPGGYIQYF.

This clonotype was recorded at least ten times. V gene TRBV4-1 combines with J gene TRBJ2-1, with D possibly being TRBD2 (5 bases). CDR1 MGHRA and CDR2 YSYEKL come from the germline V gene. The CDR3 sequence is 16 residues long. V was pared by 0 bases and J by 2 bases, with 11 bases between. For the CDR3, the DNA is TGCGCCAGCAGCCAAGATGGCGGGCTTGCCTACAATGAGCAGTTCTTC. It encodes CASSQDGGLAYNEQFF.